This TCR beta chain was documented in a study of control samples from healthy donors and cancer patients. Per germline, CDR1 LNHNV and CDR2 YYDKDF (reference sequence). Unmatched junction bases numbered 16, after V lost 4 bases and J lost 3 bases. The CDR3 extends over 19 amino acids. Using immunoSEQ multiplex PCR, the repertoire was profiled, and TCRdb retains in-frame clones only, with some absent. Of 90,000 to 100,000 clones in the sample, about four fifths were seen once. The sequencing sample was made of blood. The receptor's source is a woman in her 30s in good health. The V call is TRBV15, the J call TRBJ2-2; TRBD2 matches at 8 bases. The CDR3 here is CATSIGGLAGFGDTGELFF. The DNA for the CDR3 is TGTGCCACCAGCATTGGGGGGCTAGCGGGCTTTGGGGACACCGGGGAGCTGTTTTTT.